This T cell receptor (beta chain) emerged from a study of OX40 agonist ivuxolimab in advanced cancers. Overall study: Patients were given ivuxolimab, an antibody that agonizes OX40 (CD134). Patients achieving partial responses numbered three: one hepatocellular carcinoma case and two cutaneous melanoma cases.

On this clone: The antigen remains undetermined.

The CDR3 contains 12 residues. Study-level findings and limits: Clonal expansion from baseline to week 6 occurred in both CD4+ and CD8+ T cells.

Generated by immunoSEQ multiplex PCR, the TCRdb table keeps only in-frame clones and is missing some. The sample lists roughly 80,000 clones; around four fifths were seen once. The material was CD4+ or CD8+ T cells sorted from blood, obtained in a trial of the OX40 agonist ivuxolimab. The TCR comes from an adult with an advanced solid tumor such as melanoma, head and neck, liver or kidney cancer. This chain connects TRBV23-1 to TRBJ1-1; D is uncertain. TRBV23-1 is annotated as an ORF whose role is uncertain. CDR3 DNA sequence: TGCCATCCGACCGGGGTGAACACTGAAGCTTTCTTT. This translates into CHPTGVNTEAFF.